The 6 T cell receptor beta chains presented below share a single source sample, sequenced in a study of graft-versus-host responses after intestinal transplantation. Profiled with immunoSEQ multiplex PCR; TCRdb holds only in-frame clones, not every one. The sample yields approximately 63,000 clones, 89% seen once. The graft tissue was processed, and this released both intraepithelial and lamina propria lymphocytes. Source: ileum tissue, taken roughly 390 days after transplant. Every receptor here comes from a human patient who received an intestinal transplant, so some T cells may come from the graft donor.

The chain uses TRBV14 and TRBJ2-7; perhaps TRBD1 as D (5 bases). This CDR3 has 12 residues. Germline V gene data show CDR1 as SGHDN and CDR2 as FVKESK. The V end lost 1 base, the J end lost 7 bases, and 8 bases lay between the germline ends. This CDR3 is CASSQVKGEQYF. In nucleotides, the CDR3 is TGTGCCAGCAGCCAAGTGAAGGGGGAGCAGTACTTC.

The chain recombines TRBV29-1 with TRBJ2-7, with 9 bases matching TRBD1. The germline CDR1 and CDR2 sequences are SQVTM and ANQGSEA. CDR3 size: 13 residues. The V and J ends lost 4 bases and 6 bases, in that order; junction bases with no gene match: 7. CDR3 sequence reads: CSVAMGQGPEQYF. The CDR3 DNA reads as TGCAGCGTTGCCATGGGACAGGGCCCCGAGCAGTACTTC.

This clone was observed a handful of times. This chain links TRBV7-4 with TRBJ2-1; 10 nucleotides align to TRBD2. With V trimmed by 7 bases and J by 2 bases, 11 bases remained unmatched. CDR3 size: 17 residues. Germline CDR1 reads SGHVT; CDR2 reads SQSDAQ. The CDR3 sequence is CASNSLLAGDTYNEQFF. The CDR3 region has the DNA TGTGCCAGCAACTCACTCCTAGCGGGAGACACCTACAATGAGCAGTTCTTC.

V usage is TRBV9 and J usage is TRBJ2-7; unclear D gene. The CDR3 is made up of 14 amino acids. Germline assignment: CDR1 SGDLS and CDR2 YYNGEE. V lost 4 bases and J 0 bases, leaving 11 bases between the germline ends. DNA for the CDR3: TGTGCCAGCAGCCTATCGACGGGCTCCTACGAGCAGTACTTC. As protein: CASSLSTGSYEQYF.

This clone was seen once. V usage is TRBV10-2 and J usage is TRBJ2-7, with 9 bases aligning to TRBD2. This CDR3 has 14 residues. V gave up 7 bases and J gave up 6 bases; unmatched junction bases: 10. Germline V gene lookup returns CDR1 WSHSY and CDR2 SAAADI. The CDR3 is CASIGGLAGREQYF. As DNA, the CDR3 is TGCGCCAGCATAGGGGGACTAGCCGGCCGCGAGCAGTACTTC.

The chain has TRBV2 and TRBJ1-5, with a tentative D call TRBD1 (5 bases). Between the trimmed V and J ends, which lost 9 bases and 3 bases, there was a span of 15 bases. Germline CDR1 is SNHLY and CDR2 is FYNNEI. CDR3 length: 14 amino acids. CDR3 sequence reads: CASGGREYNQPQHF. CDR3 coding DNA: TGTGCCAGTGGAGGCAGGGAATACAATCAGCCCCAGCATTTT.